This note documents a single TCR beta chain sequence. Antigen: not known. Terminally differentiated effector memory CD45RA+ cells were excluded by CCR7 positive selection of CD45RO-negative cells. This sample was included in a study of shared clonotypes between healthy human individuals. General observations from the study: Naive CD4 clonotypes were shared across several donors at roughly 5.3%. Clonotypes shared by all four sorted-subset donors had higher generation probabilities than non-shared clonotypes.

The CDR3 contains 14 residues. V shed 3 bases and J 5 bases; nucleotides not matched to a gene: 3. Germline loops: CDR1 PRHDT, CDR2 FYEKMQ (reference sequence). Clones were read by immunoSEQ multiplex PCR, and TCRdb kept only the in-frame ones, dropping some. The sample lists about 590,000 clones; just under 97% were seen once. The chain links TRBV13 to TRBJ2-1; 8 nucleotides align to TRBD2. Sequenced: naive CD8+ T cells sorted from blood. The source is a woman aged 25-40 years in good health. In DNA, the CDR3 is TGTGCCAGCAGCTTTAGCGGGACTGACAATGAGCAGTTCTTC. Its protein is CASSFSGTDNEQFF.